These 15 T cell receptor beta chains were all obtained from the same sample, sequenced in a study of T cell responses to AZD1222 COVID-19 vaccine. The table came from immunoSEQ multiplex PCR; TCRdb's copy has only in-frame clones and leaves some out. The sample has approximately 150,000 clones, more than 70% seen once; the top ten hold about 3.3%. Sequencing used peripheral blood, obtained on day 0 of MenACWY control vaccination. Source of these receptors: an adult in good health.

This chain connects TRBV5-1 to TRBJ1-1; a possible D gene is TRBD1 (6 bases). Germline V CDR1 and CDR2: SGHRS, YFSETQ. Trimming stripped 5 bases from V and 2 bases from J, with 16 bases between. CDR3 length: 15 residues. The DNA of the CDR3 is TGCGCCAGCAGGAGCGACAGGATAGTTAACACTGAAGCTTTCTTT. This encodes CASRSDRIVNTEAFF.

The chain employs TRBV5-6 and TRBJ1-5; 9 bases line up with TRBD1. The CDR3 sequence is 14 residues long. Trimming at V came to 0 bases and at J to 7 bases, leaving 2 bases not matched to a gene. Germline CDR1 reads SGHDT; CDR2 reads YYEEEE. CDR3 DNA sequence: TGTGCCAGCAGCTTGGGACAGGGGGAACAGCCCCAGCATTTT. Translation gives CASSLGQGEQPQHF.

This clone appeared once. The rearrangement links TRBV7-9 to TRBJ2-1; TRBD2 matches 7 bases. V was pared by 7 bases and J by 0 bases, with 6 bases of the junction left unmatched. Per the germline V gene, CDR1 is SEHNR and CDR2 is FQNEAQ (reference sequence). This CDR3 is built from 15 residues. The CDR3 DNA reads as TGTGCCAGCACCATGGGAGGGAGCTCCTACAATGAGCAGTTCTTC. This sequence encodes CASTMGGSSYNEQFF.

The chain carries TRBV28 and TRBJ1-5; 9 nucleotides align to TRBD1. Germline V gene data show CDR1 as MDHEN and CDR2 as SYDVKM. V was clipped by 6 bases and J by 8 bases; unmatched bases: 11. CDR3 length equals 15 residues. The CDR3 region is CASRQRTGGTEPQHF. CDR3 DNA sequence: TGTGCCAGCAGGCAGAGAACAGGGGGCACGGAGCCCCAGCATTTT.

This clone was counted a single time. The chain has TRBV19 and TRBJ1-1; D is uncertain. The germline gives CDR1 LNHDA, CDR2 SQIVND (reference sequence). This CDR3 is 12 amino acids long. V shed 7 bases and J shed 1 base, with 7 bases lying between them. CDR3 nucleotides: TGTGCCAGTAATGAGCAGAACACTGAAGCTTTCTTT. Amino acid sequence: CASNEQNTEAFF.

The chain links TRBV4-3 to TRBJ1-1, with D possibly TRBD1 on 5 matching bases. Deletions cut 4 bases from V and 4 bases from J, with 16 bases between. This CDR3 contains 15 residues. Germline V lookup: CDR1 LGHNA, CDR2 YSLEER. CDR3 sequence reads: CASSPGTTGGTEAFF. The CDR3 DNA sequence: TGCGCCAGCAGCCCCGGGACCACCGGTGGCACTGAAGCTTTCTTT.

This rearrangement joins TRBV11-3 to TRBJ2-3; 12 nucleotides agree with TRBD2. CDR3 length: 16 residues. The V gene end was trimmed by 3 bases and the J gene end by 5 bases; junction bases not matched to a gene: 6. Germline V CDR1 and CDR2: SGHNT, YENEEA. The CDR3 loop is CASSLTSGSTVDTQYF. CDR3 sequence (DNA): TGTGCCAGCAGCTTGACTAGCGGGAGTACAGTAGATACGCAGTATTTT.

This chain connects TRBV20-1 to TRBJ1-2; D possibly corresponds to TRBD1 (6 bases). Germline V gives CDR1 DFQATT, CDR2 SNEGSKA (reference sequence). Deletions cut 7 bases from V and 7 bases from J, with 13 bases between. The CDR3 spans 11 residues. CDR3 DNA sequence: TGCAGTGTCAAATTGGGGGCTGGCTACACCTTC. Encoded protein: CSVKLGAGYTF.

V is TRBV15 and J is TRBJ2-1, with 9 nucleotides matching TRBD1. The germline gives CDR1 LNHNV, CDR2 YYDKDF (reference sequence). The junction had 8 bases not matched to a gene; V was cut back by 2 bases and J by 0 bases. The CDR3 has 18 amino acids. DNA for the CDR3: TGTGCCACCAGCAGACCTCGAGACAGGGGGAGCTCCTACAATGAGCAGTTCTTC. Protein: CATSRPRDRGSSYNEQFF.

The chain recombines TRBV2 with TRBJ1-6; D not certain. The V end lost 0 bases, the J end lost 10 bases, and 10 bases lay between the germline ends. CDR1 is SNHLY and CDR2 is FYNNEI in the germline V gene. This CDR3 region has 14 residues. The DNA of the CDR3 is TGTGCCAGCAGTGAAGCGTCCTGGCGGTCACCCCTCCACTTT. This gives the protein CASSEASWRSPLHF.

The chain has TRBV5-1 and TRBJ2-1; D possibly uses TRBD1 or TRBD2 (6 bases each). The CDR3 is 16 residues long. The germline CDR1 and CDR2 sequences are SGHRS and YFSETQ. V lost 3 bases and J lost 5, with 18 bases in between. The CDR3 here is CASSSTGAPPNNEQFF. CDR3 DNA: TGCGCCAGCAGCTCTACGGGGGCCCCCCCAAACAATGAGCAGTTCTTC. The full variable domain, rest sourced from reference TRBV5-1 and TRBJ2-1, is KAGVTQTPRYLIKTRGQQVTLSCSPISGHRSVSWYQQTPGQGLQFLFEYFSETQRNKGNFPGRFSGRQFSNSRSEMNVSTLELGDSALYLCASSSTGAPPNNEQFFGPGTRLTVL.

The V and J genes are TRBV24-1 and TRBJ2-1, with D perhaps assigned TRBD1 or TRBD2 (5 bases each). CDR1 KGHDR and CDR2 SFDVKD come from the germline V gene. This CDR3 has 15 residues. V gave up 7 bases and J gave up 8 bases, with 20 bases separating them. For the CDR3, the DNA is TGTGCCACCAGAGGCACCGGGACGATTTCCCATGAGCAGTTCTTC. This codes for CATRGTGTISHEQFF.

The J gene is TRBJ2-7, the V gene TRBV5-8; D is perhaps TRBD1 or TRBD2 (5 bases each). With 3 bases removed from V and 7 bases from J, the gap between germline ends came to 17 bases. The CDR3 consists of 14 residues. CDR1 is SGHTS and CDR2 is YDEGEE in the germline V gene. The CDR3 nucleotides read TGTGCCAGCAGCTACGCCGGGACCATGGGAGAGCAGTACTTC. It translates to CASSYAGTMGEQYF.

The rearrangement uses TRBV4-1 and TRBJ1-4; D possibly corresponds to TRBD1 (6 bases). The CDR3 sequence is 16 residues long. CDR1 MGHRA and CDR2 YSYEKL come from the germline V gene. V shed 1 base and J shed 5 bases, with 14 bases lying between them. CDR3: CASSQAILGQNEKLFF. In DNA, the CDR3 is TGCGCCAGCAGCCAAGCTATCTTAGGACAGAATGAAAAACTGTTTTTT.

This rearrangement joins TRBV11-2 to TRBJ2-5; 7 bases map to TRBD2. Germline V lookup: CDR1 SGHAT, CDR2 FQNNGV. With 6 bases clipped from V and 1 base from J, the junction kept 14 bases outside the gene matches. There are 17 residues in the CDR3. The CDR3 spells CASRDRRGDVFQETQYF. CDR3 sequence (DNA): TGTGCCAGCAGGGACCGTCGGGGGGATGTCTTCCAAGAGACCCAGTACTTC.